The clone carrying this T cell receptor beta chain was detected only a few times. Its target is not known. Germline V lookup: CDR1 SEHNR, CDR2 FQNEAQ (reference sequence). This CDR3 has 16 amino acids. Trimming removed 5 bases from V and 3 bases from J; junction bases left unmatched: 12. MiXCR was run by TCRdb on the 5' RACE reads, yielding one entry per CDR3 protein. The top ten hold around 0.5% of the sample, which has about 550,000 distinct CDR3 sequences, 20% to 25% seen once. All donors comprised healthy Caucasians. This entry is derived from a study of identical twins. The study's findings and limits: Possibly, invariant MAIT and iNKT cells partly confounded zero-insertion analyses. Conclusions came from cross-sectional statistical analysis, not from following the same donors.

These data were likewise used in another study, on yellow fever vaccine responses in identical twins. From that second work: Twins' vaccine T cell response reportedly gave the appearance of partial convergence and partial personalization.

The sequence came from a woman between 18 and 29 years old in good health. The sequenced material came from CD4+ T cells sorted from blood. The V gene is TRBV7-9, the J gene TRBJ2-5; 7 nucleotides agree with TRBD1. The CDR3 is CASSREIYRGKETQYF. In DNA, the CDR3 is TGTGCCAGCAGCCGAGAGATATACAGGGGTAAAGAGACCCAGTACTTC.